This TCR beta chain was obtained from a study of technical replicates of blood from several donors. Germline V gives CDR1 GTSNPN, CDR2 SVGIG (reference sequence). V dropped 2 bases and J dropped 6; count of bases not matched to a gene: 3. CDR3 length: 13 amino acids. Sequencing used immunoSEQ multiplex PCR; TCRdb keeps in-frame clones, though not all of them. The sample consists of approximately 100,000 clones, 96% of them appearing once. The V and J genes are TRBV30 and TRBJ1-2; 10 bases align to TRBD1. Sample: T cells isolated from PBMCs. The receptor was derived from a human donor in good health. CDR3 coding DNA: TGTGCCTGGAGTCAGGGGACAGGGGATGGCTACACCTTC. Its protein is CAWSQGTGDGYTF.